The source of this T cell receptor beta chain is a study of T-cell reconstitution after alpha-beta-depleted transplantation in children. Study-wide results and limits: Surviving recipient T cells and intrathymic progenitors accounted for some patients' high TCRbeta diversity at day 60.

A TCRbeta library incorporating unique molecular identifiers was prepared. TCRdb processed the PCR reads anew with MiXCR; each CDR3 protein has one entry. The table includes nearly 350,000 distinct CDR3 sequences, about 16% detected once. V shed 3 bases and J shed 1 base, with 15 bases lying between them. Per the germline V gene, CDR1 is MDHEN and CDR2 is SYDVKM. The CDR3 totals 17 residues. This clonotype showed up just a few times. No antigen is known for it. Sequences were derived from PBMCs, mostly from graft donor cells, sampled 360 days after TCRalphabeta/CD19-depleted stem cell transplant. The receptor was derived from a male patient between 2 and 10 years old who had a stem cell transplant for acute lymphoblastic leukemia, so the T cells may come from the graft donor. The V and J genes are TRBV28 and TRBJ2-2, with D possibly TRBD1 on 6 matching bases. The CDR3 nucleotides are TGTGCCAGCAGTTTTTTCGAGGGGACAATGAACACCGGGGAGCTGTTTTTT. Protein product: CASSFFEGTMNTGELFF.